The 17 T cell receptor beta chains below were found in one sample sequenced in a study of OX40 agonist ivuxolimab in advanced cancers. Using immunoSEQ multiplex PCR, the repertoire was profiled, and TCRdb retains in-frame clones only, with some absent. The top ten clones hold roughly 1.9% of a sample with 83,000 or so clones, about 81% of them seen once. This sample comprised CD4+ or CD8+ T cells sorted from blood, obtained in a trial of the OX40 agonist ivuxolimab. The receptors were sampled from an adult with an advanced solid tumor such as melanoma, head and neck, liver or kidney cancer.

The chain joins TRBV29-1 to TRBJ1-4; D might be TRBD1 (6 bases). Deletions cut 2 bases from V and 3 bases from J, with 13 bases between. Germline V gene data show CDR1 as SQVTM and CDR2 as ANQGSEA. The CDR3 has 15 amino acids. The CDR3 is CSVETGMAANEKLFF. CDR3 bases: TGCAGCGTTGAAACAGGGATGGCGGCTAATGAAAAACTGTTTTTT.

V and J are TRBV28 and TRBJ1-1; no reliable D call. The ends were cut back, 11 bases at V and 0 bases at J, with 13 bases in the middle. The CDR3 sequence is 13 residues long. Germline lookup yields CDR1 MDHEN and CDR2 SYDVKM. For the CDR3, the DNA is TGTGCCGCCGTGGGAACCATGAACACTGAAGCTTTCTTT. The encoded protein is CAAVGTMNTEAFF.

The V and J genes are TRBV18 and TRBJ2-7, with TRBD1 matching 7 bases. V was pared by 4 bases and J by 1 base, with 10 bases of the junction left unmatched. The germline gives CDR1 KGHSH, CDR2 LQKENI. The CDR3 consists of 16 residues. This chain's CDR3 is CASSLSTGRGSYEQYF. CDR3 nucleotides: TGTGCCAGCTCACTATCGACAGGGAGAGGATCCTACGAGCAGTACTTC. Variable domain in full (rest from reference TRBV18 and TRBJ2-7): NAGVMQNPRHLVRRRGQEARLRCSPMKGHSHVYWYRQLPEEGLKFMVYLQKENIIDESGMPKERFSAEFPKEGPSILRIQQVVRGDSAAYFCASSLSTGRGSYEQYFGPGTRLTVT.

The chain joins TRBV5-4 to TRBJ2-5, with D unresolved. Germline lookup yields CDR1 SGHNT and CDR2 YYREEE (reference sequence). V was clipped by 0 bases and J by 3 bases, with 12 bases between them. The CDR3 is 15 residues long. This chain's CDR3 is CASSLAGPAEETQYF. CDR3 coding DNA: TGTGCCAGCAGCTTGGCCGGTCCCGCCGAAGAGACCCAGTACTTC.

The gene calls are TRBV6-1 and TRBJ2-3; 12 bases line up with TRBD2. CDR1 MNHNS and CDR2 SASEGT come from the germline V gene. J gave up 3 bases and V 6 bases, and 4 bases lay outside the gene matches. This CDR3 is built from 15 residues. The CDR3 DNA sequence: TGTGCCAGCAGGGTTACTAGCGGGGGGACAGATACGCAGTATTTT. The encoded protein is CASRVTSGGTDTQYF.

The chain's CDR3 is CASSGRQGAYEQYF. The CDR3 bases are TGTGCCAGCAGCGGGCGACAGGGGGCTTACGAGCAGTACTTC. This chain links TRBV5-6 with TRBJ2-7, with 10 bases that match TRBD1. V lost 4 bases to trimming and J lost 4 bases; unmatched junction nucleotides: 5. Germline V gives CDR1 SGHDT, CDR2 YYEEEE. This CDR3 spans 14 amino acids.

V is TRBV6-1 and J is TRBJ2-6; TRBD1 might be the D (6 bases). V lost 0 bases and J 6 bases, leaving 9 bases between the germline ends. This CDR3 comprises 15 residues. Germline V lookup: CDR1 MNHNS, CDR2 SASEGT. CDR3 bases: TGTGCCAGCAGTGAAGCGGGACACCCGGCCAACGTCCTGACTTTC. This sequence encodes CASSEAGHPANVLTF.

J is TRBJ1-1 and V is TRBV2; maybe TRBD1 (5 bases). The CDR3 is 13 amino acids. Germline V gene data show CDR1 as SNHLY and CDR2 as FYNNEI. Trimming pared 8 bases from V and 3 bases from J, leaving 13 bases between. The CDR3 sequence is CASGRDKDTEAFF. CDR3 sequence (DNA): TGTGCCAGCGGCAGGGATAAGGACACTGAAGCTTTCTTT. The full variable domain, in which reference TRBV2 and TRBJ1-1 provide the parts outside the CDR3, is EPEVTQTPSHQVTQMGQEVILRCVPISNHLYFYWYRQILGQKVEFLVSFYNNEISEKSEIFDDQFSVERPDGSNFTLKIRSTKLEDSAMYFCASGRDKDTEAFFGQGTRLTVV.

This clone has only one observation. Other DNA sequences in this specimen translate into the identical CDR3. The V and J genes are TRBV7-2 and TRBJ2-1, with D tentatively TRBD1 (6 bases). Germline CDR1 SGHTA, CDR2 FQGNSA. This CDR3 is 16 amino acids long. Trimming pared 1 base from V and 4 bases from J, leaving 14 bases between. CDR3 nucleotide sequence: TGTGCCAGCAGCTTAGTCCTGGGGGCCGGGTACAATGAGCAGTTCTTC. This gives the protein CASSLVLGAGYNEQFF.

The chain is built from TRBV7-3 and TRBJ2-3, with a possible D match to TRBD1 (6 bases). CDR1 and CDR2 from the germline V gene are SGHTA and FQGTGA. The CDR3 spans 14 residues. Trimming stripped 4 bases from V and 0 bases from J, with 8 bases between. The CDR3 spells CASSWTVSTDTQYF. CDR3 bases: TGTGCCAGCAGCTGGACAGTTAGCACAGATACGCAGTATTTT.

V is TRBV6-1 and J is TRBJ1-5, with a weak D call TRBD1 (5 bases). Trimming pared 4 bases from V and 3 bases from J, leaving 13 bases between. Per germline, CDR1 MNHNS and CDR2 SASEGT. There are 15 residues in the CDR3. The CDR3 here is CASSGQSKVNQPQHF. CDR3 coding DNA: TGTGCCAGCAGTGGACAGTCAAAGGTCAATCAGCCCCAGCATTTT.

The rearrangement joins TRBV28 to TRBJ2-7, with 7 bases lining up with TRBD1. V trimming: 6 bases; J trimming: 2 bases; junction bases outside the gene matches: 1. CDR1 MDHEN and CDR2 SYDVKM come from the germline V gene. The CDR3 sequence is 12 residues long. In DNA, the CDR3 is TGTGCCAGCAGGCAGGGGGCCTACGAGCAGTACTTC. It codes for CASRQGAYEQYF.

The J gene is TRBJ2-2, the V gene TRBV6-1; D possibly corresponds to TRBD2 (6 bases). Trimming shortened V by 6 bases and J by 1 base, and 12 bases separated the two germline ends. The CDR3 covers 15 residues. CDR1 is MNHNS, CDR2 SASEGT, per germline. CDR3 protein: CASRGGRVNTGELFF. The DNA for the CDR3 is TGTGCCAGCAGGGGGGGACGGGTGAACACCGGGGAGCTGTTTTTT.

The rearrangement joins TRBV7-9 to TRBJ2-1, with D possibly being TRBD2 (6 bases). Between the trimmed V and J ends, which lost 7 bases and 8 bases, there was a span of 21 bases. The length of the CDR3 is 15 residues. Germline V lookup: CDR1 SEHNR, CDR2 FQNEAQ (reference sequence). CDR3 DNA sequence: TGTGCCAGCACCCTAGGTACTAGCATATTCGATGAGCAGTTCTTC. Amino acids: CASTLGTSIFDEQFF. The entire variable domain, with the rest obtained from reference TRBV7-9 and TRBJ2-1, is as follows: DTGVSQNPRHKITKRGQNVTFRCDPISEHNRLYWYRQTLGQGPEFLTYFQNEAQLEKSRLLSDRFSAERPKGSFSTLEIQRTEQGDSAMYLCASTLGTSIFDEQFFGPGTRLTVL.

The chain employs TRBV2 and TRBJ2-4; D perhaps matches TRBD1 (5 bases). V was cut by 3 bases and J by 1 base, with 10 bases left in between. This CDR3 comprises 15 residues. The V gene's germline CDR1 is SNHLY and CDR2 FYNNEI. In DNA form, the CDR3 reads TGTGCCAGCAGTGAGTCAGGGTACGCCAAAAACATTCAGTACTTC. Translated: CASSESGYAKNIQYF.

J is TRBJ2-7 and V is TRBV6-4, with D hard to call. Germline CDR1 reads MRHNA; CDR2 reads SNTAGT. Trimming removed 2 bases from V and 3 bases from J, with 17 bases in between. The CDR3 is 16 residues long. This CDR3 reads CASSDREAYDHYEQYF. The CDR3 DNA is TGTGCCAGCAGTGACCGTGAGGCCTACGACCACTACGAGCAGTACTTC.

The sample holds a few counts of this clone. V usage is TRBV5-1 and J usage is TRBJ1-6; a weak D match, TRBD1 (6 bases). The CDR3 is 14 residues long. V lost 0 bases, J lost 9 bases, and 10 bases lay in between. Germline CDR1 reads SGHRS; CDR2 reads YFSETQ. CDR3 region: CASSLDRESSPLHF. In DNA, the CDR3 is TGCGCCAGCAGCTTGGACAGGGAGAGTTCACCCCTCCACTTT.